These 32 T cell receptor beta chains share one sample of origin, sequenced in a study of blood T cell repertoires in COVID-19. Here immunoSEQ multiplex PCR was the method, and the copy in TCRdb shows in-frame clones only, minus some. Of 250,000 to 300,000 clones listed, 88% are singletons. The sample was peripheral blood. Every receptor here comes from a woman aged 25 to 39 with COVID-19, enrolled during active disease.

The J gene is TRBJ1-3, the V gene TRBV6-6; 7 bases align to TRBD1. CDR3 length equals 14 residues. The germline gives CDR1 MNHNY, CDR2 SVGAGI (reference sequence). V lost 7 bases and J lost 4; bases outside the gene matches: 7. As DNA, the CDR3 is TGTGCCAGCATAATAGGGGGCGCAGGAAACACCATATATTTT. Residues: CASIIGGAGNTIYF.

The V call is TRBV24-1, the J call TRBJ1-2; D is ambiguous. The CDR3 sequence is 12 residues long. V was cut by 0 bases and J by 7 bases, with 5 bases left in between. CDR1 and CDR2 (germline): KGHDR, SFDVKD. The CDR3 region is CATSDLRGGYTF. CDR3 coding DNA: TGTGCCACCAGTGATTTGCGCGGTGGCTACACCTTC.

This sequence joins TRBV28 and TRBJ1-2; D is possibly TRBD1 (6 bases). The CDR3 has 14 amino acids. Germline V CDR1 and CDR2: MDHEN, SYDVKM. Trimming shortened V by 5 bases and J by 3 bases, and 13 bases separated the two germline ends. The CDR3 loop reads CASSPPTGYYGYTF. As DNA, the CDR3 is TGTGCCAGCAGTCCTCCGACAGGCTACTATGGCTACACCTTC.

This clone has more than one count but fewer than ten. The V call is TRBV6-5, the J call TRBJ2-2; 12 bases are shared with TRBD2. The length of the CDR3 is 16 residues. The germline gives CDR1 MNHEY, CDR2 SVGAGI. V shed 3 bases and J 4 bases; nucleotides not matched to a gene: 3. CDR3 nucleotides: TGTGCCAGCAGTTATCTAGCGGGAGGGCCCACCGGGGAGCTGTTTTTT. The encoded protein is CASSYLAGGPTGELFF.

This clone has just a few counts. Other DNA variants within this sample encode the same CDR3. The V call is TRBV7-2, the J call TRBJ2-7; TRBD1 is a possible D gene (5 bases). Trimming left V 0 bases short and J 3 bases short, with 6 bases between. The CDR3 contains 13 residues. Germline V gene sequence: CDR1 SGHTA, CDR2 FQGNSA. The CDR3 bases are TGTGCCAGCAGCTTAGCTCAGGGCTACGAGCAGTACTTC. It encodes CASSLAQGYEQYF.

The V call is TRBV15, the J call TRBJ1-5; 8 bases match TRBD1. This CDR3 contains 18 residues. V was clipped by 1 base and J by 10 bases; unmatched bases: 18. Germline V lookup: CDR1 LNHNV, CDR2 YYDKDF (reference sequence). CDR3: CATSRGQGPGGSPSPQHF. In DNA, the CDR3 is TGTGCCACCAGCAGAGGACAGGGGCCAGGGGGGTCCCCAAGTCCCCAGCATTTT.

V is TRBV5-1 and J is TRBJ2-5; D is perhaps TRBD1 (6 bases). The CDR3 has 11 residues. From germline, CDR1 is SGHRS and CDR2 YFSETQ. V lost 3 bases and J lost 9, with 9 bases in between. The DNA for the CDR3 is TGCGCCAGCAGCTCACAGGGCCCCCAGTACTTC. This sequence encodes CASSSQGPQYF.

The chain has TRBV10-3 and TRBJ1-1; 9 nucleotides align to TRBD1. V shed 0 bases, J shed 11 bases, and the junction held 10 bases outside the gene matches. CDR3 length: 15 amino acids. Germline assignment: CDR1 ENHRY and CDR2 SYGVKD. The CDR3 coding sequence is TGTGCCATCAGTGAGTCGAGGGGGACAGGGCTAACGGCTTTCTTT. Its translation is CAISESRGTGLTAFF.

V and J are TRBV21-1 and TRBJ2-7; the table calls TRBD1, which could not be checked here. TRBV21-1 represents a pseudogene. There are 15 residues in the CDR3. Written as DNA, the CDR3 is TGTGCCAGCAGCAAAGTCCCCAGGGCCCACTACGAGCAGTACTTC. It encodes CASSKVPRAHYEQYF.

This clone was detected a few times. The chain employs TRBV7-2 and TRBJ1-2; D call uncertain. Germline loops: CDR1 SGHTA, CDR2 FQGNSA. V lost 6 bases to trimming and J lost 8 bases, with 13 bases between them. This CDR3 spans 12 amino acids. Here the CDR3 reads CASREGPGGYTF. In DNA form, the CDR3 reads TGTGCCAGCAGAGAGGGCCCGGGCGGCTACACCTTC.

The V gene is TRBV29-1, the J gene TRBJ1-4; D unresolved. Germline V lookup: CDR1 SQVTM, CDR2 ANQGSEA. The CDR3 has 13 residues. The V end lost 7 bases, the J end lost 5 bases, and 14 bases lay between the germline ends. CDR3 protein: CSASRGLNEKLFF. The CDR3 nucleotides read TGCAGCGCCTCTCGGGGTTTGAATGAAAAACTGTTTTTT.

This sequence joins TRBV10-1 and TRBJ2-7; 8 bases map to TRBD2. Trimming cost V 5 bases and J 2 bases; bases outside gene matches: 5. The CDR3 runs to 14 residues. Looked up from germline, CDR1 is WNHNN and CDR2 is SYGVQD (reference sequence). The CDR3: CASSPGTRAYEQYF. The CDR3 region has the DNA TGCGCCAGCAGTCCCGGGACTAGGGCCTACGAGCAGTACTTC.

The chain is built from TRBV9 and TRBJ2-7, with a tentative D call TRBD1 (6 bases). V dropped 3 bases and J dropped 3 bases, with 13 bases sitting between them. CDR3 length: 14 residues. CDR1 is SGDLS, CDR2 YYNGEE, per germline. CDR3 sequence: CASSETGTGYEQYF. DNA of the CDR3: TGTGCCAGCAGCGAAACAGGGACCGGCTACGAGCAGTACTTC. The entire variable domain, with the rest obtained from reference TRBV9 and TRBJ2-7, is as follows: DSGVTQTPKHLITATGQRVTLRCSPRSGDLSVYWYQQSLDQGLQFLIQYYNGEERAKGNILERFSAQQFPDLHSELNLSSLELGDSALYFCASSETGTGYEQYFGPGTRLTVT.

This chain joins TRBV5-4 and TRBJ1-1, with a weak D call TRBD1 (5 bases). V lost 3 bases to trimming and J lost 5 bases, with 14 bases between them. The CDR3 contains 14 residues. CDR1 SGHNT and CDR2 YYREEE come from the germline V gene (reference sequence). The chain's CDR3 is CASSYDSRSTEAFF. CDR3 sequence (DNA): TGTGCCAGCAGCTATGACAGCCGGAGTACTGAAGCTTTCTTT.

In nucleotides, the CDR3 is TGTGCCAGCACCCTACAGGGAGTTTCAGATACGCAGTATTTT. Translating gives CASTLQGVSDTQYF. The chain combines TRBV27 with TRBJ2-3; the D gene is possibly TRBD1 (6 bases). Trimming removed 7 bases at V and 4 bases at J, with 15 bases between. The length of the CDR3 is 14 residues. The germline V gene has CDR1 MNHEY and CDR2 SMNVEV (reference sequence).

The V gene is TRBV10-3, the J gene TRBJ2-6; perhaps TRBD2 as D (5 bases). Germline lookup yields CDR1 ENHRY and CDR2 SYGVKD. V was cut by 2 bases and J by 4 bases, with 6 bases left in between. The CDR3 consists of 14 residues. The DNA of the CDR3 is TGTGCCATCAGTGAGAGGAGGGGGGCCAACGTCCTGACTTTC. Amino acid sequence: CAISERRGANVLTF.

This clone was counted a single time. The chain combines TRBV6-2 or TRBV6-3 with TRBJ2-3; 11 nucleotides agree with TRBD2. This CDR3 has 15 amino acids. Germline V gene lookup returns CDR1 MNHEY and CDR2 SVGEGT. Trimming took 3 bases from V and 6 from J; bases not matched to a gene: 5. CDR3 bases: TGTGCCAGCAGTTATGGGACTAGCGGCGCCGATACGCAGTATTTT. Translation: CASSYGTSGADTQYF.

The CDR3 loop is CASSQVFQGAVSGANVLTF. The CDR3 DNA sequence: TGCGCCAGCAGCCAAGTATTTCAGGGGGCGGTCTCTGGGGCCAACGTCCTGACTTTC. The chain carries TRBV4-1 and TRBJ2-6; 8 positions match TRBD1. V lost 1 base, J lost 0 bases, and 8 bases stayed unmatched. Germline V gene data show CDR1 as MGHRA and CDR2 as YSYEKL. The CDR3 length is 19 residues.

The DNA for the CDR3 is TGCGCCAGCAGCTTGGCCGGGACAGGGATTAGATATAGCAATCAGCCCCAGCATTTT. Translation gives CASSLAGTGIRYSNQPQHF. This rearrangement joins TRBV5-1 to TRBJ1-5, with TRBD1 matching over 9 bases. Germline CDR1 SGHRS, CDR2 YFSETQ. The V segment lost 0 bases and the J segment 0 bases; nucleotides outside the gene matches: 10. This CDR3 is built from 19 residues. Combining the CDR3 with reference TRBV5-1 and TRBJ1-5 gives the whole variable domain KAGVTQTPRYLIKTRGQQVTLSCSPISGHRSVSWYQQTPGQGLQFLFEYFSETQRNKGNFPGRFSGRQFSNSRSEMNVSTLELGDSALYLCASSLAGTGIRYSNQPQHFGDGTRLSIL.

The CDR3 bases are TGTGCCAGCAGCAGGGACAGGGGGAATCAGCCCCAGCATTTT. Protein: CASSRDRGNQPQHF. The chain links TRBV6-5 to TRBJ1-5; 11 bases align to TRBD1. This CDR3 has 14 amino acids. CDR1 MNHEY and CDR2 SVGAGI come from the germline V gene. V lost 6 bases, J lost 4 bases, and 2 bases stayed unmatched.

The chain combines TRBV3-1 (or the pseudogene TRBV3-2) with TRBJ2-1, with TRBD2 matching 9 bases. This CDR3 comprises 15 residues. Trimming at V came to 4 bases and at J to 4 bases, leaving 5 bases not matched to a gene. CDR1 and CDR2 from the germline V gene are LGHDT and YNNKEL (reference sequence). CDR3 nucleotide sequence: TGTGCCAGCAGCCCACCGACTAGCGGTTACAATGAGCAGTTCTTC. Translating gives CASSPPTSGYNEQFF.

This clone was picked up a small number of times. J is TRBJ1-2 and V is TRBV7-9, with D unclear. Germline values: CDR1 SEHNR, CDR2 FQNEAQ (reference sequence). V was pared by 5 bases and J by 8 bases, with 15 bases between. The CDR3 sequence is 13 residues long. CDR3: CASSLPGVGGYTF. The CDR3 region has the DNA TGTGCCAGCAGCCTCCCCGGGGTCGGAGGCTACACCTTC. The entire variable domain, with the rest obtained from reference TRBV7-9 and TRBJ1-2, is as follows: DTGVSQNPRHKITKRGQNVTFRCDPISEHNRLYWYRQTLGQGPEFLTYFQNEAQLEKSRLLSDRFSAERPKGSFSTLEIQRTEQGDSAMYLCASSLPGVGGYTFGSGTRLTVV.

The genes are TRBV28 and TRBJ2-7, with 9 bases fitting TRBD1. Unmatched junction bases numbered 11, after V lost 3 bases and J lost 2 bases. This CDR3 has 17 amino acids. Germline V gene sequence: CDR1 MDHEN, CDR2 SYDVKM. CDR3 in amino acids: CASSLDRGLLLPYEQYF. The CDR3 region has the DNA TGTGCCAGCAGTTTGGACAGGGGACTCCTCCTGCCCTACGAGCAGTACTTC.

This clone was detected a few times. The chain carries TRBV7-2 and TRBJ2-1, with 8 bases aligning to TRBD2. CDR1 is SGHTA, CDR2 FQGNSA, per germline. The ends lost 5 bases at V and 9 bases at J; junction bases unmatched: 12. This CDR3 spans 15 amino acids. CDR3 in DNA: TGTGCCAGCAGCCAGGGACTAGTGGCGTCGACTGAGCAGTTCTTC. Encoded protein: CASSQGLVASTEQFF.

The chain couples TRBV19 to TRBJ1-4; TRBD1 is a possible D gene (6 bases). The germline V gene has CDR1 LNHDA and CDR2 SQIVND (reference sequence). This CDR3 region has 13 residues. The germline V and J ends were trimmed by 6 bases and 5 bases, with 10 bases remaining between them. The CDR3 DNA sequence: TGTGCCAGTAGGGGAACAGGGAATGAAAAACTGTTTTTT. The encoded protein is CASRGTGNEKLFF.

The J gene is TRBJ1-1, the V gene TRBV7-2, with D perhaps TRBD1 (6 bases). The V end lost 5 bases, the J end lost 5 bases, and 18 bases lay between the germline ends. The germline CDR1 and CDR2 sequences are SGHTA and FQGNSA. This CDR3 is built from 15 residues. Written as DNA, the CDR3 is TGTGCCAGCAGCCCCCAAGGGGGGGCCGTGACTGAAGCTTTCTTT. Translation: CASSPQGGAVTEAFF.

The chain uses TRBV2 and TRBJ2-7; the match to TRBD2 covers 7 bases. With 6 bases clipped from V and 0 bases from J, the junction kept 8 bases outside the gene matches. The germline V gene has CDR1 SNHLY and CDR2 FYNNEI. This CDR3 has 15 residues. The CDR3 reads CASRGWEGSSYEQYF. The DNA for the CDR3 is TGTGCCAGCAGAGGCTGGGAGGGGAGCTCCTACGAGCAGTACTTC.

The chain links TRBV18 to TRBJ1-3; the match to TRBD1 covers 7 bases. The germline CDR1 and CDR2 sequences are KGHSH and LQKENI. The CDR3 has 15 amino acids. Losses at the gene ends were 2 bases for V and 3 bases for J; bases not matched to a gene: 4. The CDR3 DNA is TGTGCCAGCTCACCAGACAGGGCGAATGGAAACACCATATATTTT. This codes for CASSPDRANGNTIYF.

The chain has TRBV7-2 and TRBJ1-1; no reliable D call. This CDR3 comprises 13 residues. Germline V gives CDR1 SGHTA, CDR2 FQGNSA. V lost 3 bases, J lost 4 bases, and 9 bases lay in between. This chain's CDR3 is CASSFGSLTEAFF. The CDR3 DNA reads TGTGCCAGCAGCTTCGGGAGTCTCACTGAAGCTTTCTTT.

The V and J genes are TRBV7-2 and TRBJ1-3; D may be TRBD1 (5 bases). The V end was cut by 3 bases, the J end by 2 bases, with 5 bases between. Per germline, CDR1 SGHTA and CDR2 FQGNSA. This CDR3 has 13 amino acids. The CDR3 coding sequence is TGTGCCAGCAGCTTCAGGGCTGGAAACACCATATATTTT. Protein: CASSFRAGNTIYF.

The chain has TRBV25-1 and TRBJ2-2, with D maybe TRBD2 (6 bases). Germline CDR1 reads MGHDK; CDR2 reads SYGVNS. The CDR3 extends over 15 amino acids. V was cut by 5 bases and J by 5 bases, with 15 bases left in between. The CDR3 sequence: CASSFPGSLTGELFF. Written as DNA, the CDR3 is TGTGCCAGCAGTTTCCCCGGGAGCCTGACCGGGGAGCTGTTTTTT.

This sequence joins TRBV3-1 (or the pseudogene TRBV3-2) and TRBJ1-1, with 10 bases identical to TRBD1. There are 16 residues in the CDR3. V was clipped by 1 base and J by 6 bases; unmatched bases: 8. Germline assignment: CDR1 LGHDT and CDR2 YNNKEL (reference sequence). For the CDR3, the DNA is TGTGCCAGCAGCCAAGGGGACAGGGGCGTTATCGCTGAAGCTTTCTTT. Protein sequence: CASSQGDRGVIAEAFF.